Presented here are 23 T cell receptor beta chains from one specimen sequenced in a study of blood T cell repertoires in COVID-19. Some clones are missing from TCRdb's copy, which holds only in-frame ones; the method was immunoSEQ multiplex PCR. The table includes some 100,000 clones, roughly 91% detected once. The source material was peripheral blood. The receptors originated from a woman older than 75 with active COVID-19.

The chain has TRBV7-2 and TRBJ2-7; 8 bases are shared with TRBD2. Germline assignment: CDR1 SGHTA and CDR2 FQGNSA. The V and J ends lost 8 bases and 3 bases, in that order; junction bases with no gene match: 9. The CDR3 runs 14 residues. Here the CDR3 reads CASLIQAGDYEQYF. The CDR3 nucleotides are TGTGCCAGCCTCATTCAAGCGGGGGACTACGAGCAGTACTTC.

The chain uses TRBV6-5 and TRBJ2-2; no definite D call. Germline CDR1 MNHEY, CDR2 SVGAGI. CDR3 length equals 16 residues. The germline V and J ends were trimmed by 2 bases and 2 bases, with 12 bases remaining between them. CDR3 amino acids: CASSYTLPGNTGELFF. In DNA form, the CDR3 reads TGTGCCAGCAGTTACACTCTACCCGGTAACACCGGGGAGCTGTTTTTT.

The table lists this clone with a few counts. CDR3 sequence (DNA): TGCAGCGTTGCCCCCAGGACAGGGATTGTATACGAGCAGTACTTC. It codes for CSVAPRTGIVYEQYF. The J gene is TRBJ2-7, the V gene TRBV29-1; 8 positions match TRBD1. Germline trimming cut 4 bases from V and 4 bases from J; bases unmatched to any gene: 12. The germline V gene encodes CDR1 SQVTM and CDR2 ANQGSEA. The CDR3 is made up of 15 amino acids.

This chain links TRBV6-1 with TRBJ1-4; tentatively, D is TRBD1 (6 bases). Trimming pared 3 bases from V and 8 bases from J, leaving 13 bases between. The CDR3 is made up of 14 amino acids. From germline, CDR1 is MNHNS and CDR2 SASEGT. CDR3 in amino acids: CASSELGQTEKLFF. The CDR3 bases are TGTGCCAGCAGTGAGCTAGGACAGACCGAAAAACTGTTTTTT.

This chain joins TRBV14 and TRBJ2-5; D gene unclear. CDR1 and CDR2 (germline): SGHDN, FVKESK. V gave up 2 bases and J gave up 2 bases, with 9 bases separating them. There are 14 residues in the CDR3. CDR3 amino acids: CASSQLLFQETQYF. Here the CDR3 DNA reads TGTGCCAGCAGCCAACTCTTGTTTCAAGAGACCCAGTACTTC.

The rearrangement links TRBV7-9 to TRBJ2-2; no reliable D call. The CDR3 length is 16 residues. Trimming took 1 base from V and 0 from J, leaving 9 bases between them. Per the germline V gene, CDR1 is SEHNR and CDR2 is FQNEAQ (reference sequence). CDR3 coding DNA: TGTGCCAGCAGCTTAGATACCCCTACGAACACCGGGGAGCTGTTTTTT. It encodes CASSLDTPTNTGELFF.

This chain links TRBV7-2 with TRBJ1-5; maybe TRBD1 (6 bases). Germline values: CDR1 SGHTA, CDR2 FQGNSA. V was shortened by 5 bases and J by 6 bases, with 20 bases between the two germline ends. The CDR3 is 16 amino acids. The CDR3 region has the DNA TGTGCCAGCAGCCTATTGGGACAACCATCCCGTCAGCCCCAGCATTTT. Its translation: CASSLLGQPSRQPQHF.

The chain uses TRBV3-1 (or the pseudogene TRBV3-2) and TRBJ2-3, with D possibly being TRBD2 (5 bases). The CDR3 consists of 16 residues. The V end was cut by 7 bases, the J end by 0 bases, with 17 bases between. Germline assignment: CDR1 LGHDT and CDR2 YNNKEL (reference sequence). CDR3 nucleotide sequence: TGTGCCAGCAACACCTTTCAGAGGGTCAGCACAGATACGCAGTATTTT. Translation: CASNTFQRVSTDTQYF.

V usage is TRBV7-9 and J usage is TRBJ2-1; 9 bases line up with TRBD2. The CDR3 consists of 16 residues. Germline values: CDR1 SEHNR, CDR2 FQNEAQ (reference sequence). The ends lost 1 base at V and 2 bases at J; junction bases unmatched: 3. DNA of the CDR3: TGTGCCAGCAGCTTAGTAGCGGGAGCGACCTACAATGAGCAGTTCTTC. Translation: CASSLVAGATYNEQFF.

This clone was counted once. The J gene is TRBJ2-5, the V gene TRBV29-1; D might be TRBD2 (6 bases). CDR3 size: 11 residues. The germline V and J ends were trimmed by 4 bases and 4 bases, with 7 bases remaining between them. Germline V CDR1 and CDR2: SQVTM, ANQGSEA. The CDR3 protein is CSVAGRETQYF. In nucleotides, the CDR3 is TGCAGCGTTGCCGGGAGAGAGACCCAGTACTTC.

This clone was counted a single time. The chain joins TRBV7-2 to TRBJ2-1; 7 nucleotides align to TRBD2. Germline lookup yields CDR1 SGHTA and CDR2 FQGNSA. V gave up 2 bases and J gave up 5 bases; unmatched junction bases: 9. This CDR3 comprises 16 residues. This chain's CDR3 is CASSLRAGDAHNEQFF. CDR3 DNA sequence: TGTGCCAGCAGCTTAAGGGCGGGAGACGCCCACAATGAGCAGTTCTTC.

The chain has TRBV19 and TRBJ2-7; TRBD2 aligns across 10 bases. CDR1 is LNHDA, CDR2 SQIVND, per germline (reference sequence). This CDR3 has 13 amino acids. V dropped 7 bases and J dropped 3; count of bases not matched to a gene: 3. Here the CDR3 reads CASTSGRGYEQYF. The CDR3 bases are TGTGCCAGTACGAGCGGGAGGGGCTACGAGCAGTACTTC.

CDR3 sequence reads: CASSKKTSGLLPGGTDTQYF. The CDR3 DNA is TGCGCCAGCAGCAAAAAGACTAGCGGTCTTCTACCGGGGGGCACAGATACGCAGTATTTT. V gene TRBV5-1 combines with J gene TRBJ2-3, with 9 bases lining up with TRBD2. The trim removed 4 bases at V and 1 base at J, leaving 19 bases unmatched. The CDR3 sequence is 20 residues long. Germline CDR1 reads SGHRS; CDR2 reads YFSETQ.

This clone was picked up one time. The chain combines TRBV12-3 or TRBV12-4 with TRBJ2-4; 9 bases fit TRBD2. The CDR3 is 11 residues long. CDR3 in DNA: TGTGCTAGCGGGAGTACAAACATTCAGTACTTC. Amino acid sequence: CASGSTNIQYF.

This chain uses TRBV21-1 with TRBJ2-7; the D call of TRBD2 is as the table states it, not checked on the DNA. TRBV21-1 is given as a pseudogene. The CDR3 contains 15 residues. Written as DNA, the CDR3 is TGTGCCAGCACTGAGGGGGGACTATGGGACAACGAGCAGTACTTC. Residues: CASTEGGLWDNEQYF.

V is TRBV11-3 and J is TRBJ2-1; 11 nucleotides agree with TRBD2. Germline CDR1 reads SGHNT; CDR2 reads YENEEA. This CDR3 has 15 residues. V lost 4 bases, J lost 2 bases, and 1 base stayed unmatched. CDR3 in DNA: TGTGCCAGCAGCTCACTAGCGGGAGCCTACAATGAGCAGTTCTTC. It translates to CASSSLAGAYNEQFF.

V and J are TRBV7-9 and TRBJ2-5; 8 bases fit TRBD2. CDR1 SEHNR and CDR2 FQNEAQ come from the germline V gene (reference sequence). After removal of 1 base from V and 5 bases from J, the junction contained 9 bases not matched to a gene. CDR3 size: 16 residues. The CDR3 sequence: CASSLDFGRAGETQYF. The CDR3, as DNA: TGTGCCAGCAGCTTAGACTTCGGGAGGGCCGGGGAGACCCAGTACTTC.

This sequence joins TRBV19 and TRBJ2-1; 14 bases line up with TRBD2. Germline CDR1 is LNHDA and CDR2 is SQIVND (reference sequence). This CDR3 region has 17 residues. Trimming at V came to 5 bases and at J to 7 bases, leaving 10 bases not matched to a gene. The CDR3 loop is CASSERTSGRTGNEQFF. DNA for the CDR3: TGTGCCAGTAGTGAAAGGACTAGCGGGAGGACGGGGAATGAGCAGTTCTTC.

The chain is built from TRBV5-4 and TRBJ2-2; TRBD2 matches at 11 bases. Trimming at V came to 4 bases and at J to 4 bases, leaving 6 bases not matched to a gene. The CDR3 sequence is 16 residues long. Germline loops: CDR1 SGHNT, CDR2 YYREEE (reference sequence). CDR3 DNA: TGTGCCAGCAGCCCGGGACTAGCGGAGCTCACCGGGGAGCTGTTTTTT. Protein sequence: CASSPGLAELTGELFF.

This rearrangement joins TRBV29-1 to TRBJ1-5, with D hard to call. Trimming stripped 1 base from V and 6 bases from J, with 10 bases between. The germline V gene encodes CDR1 SQVTM and CDR2 ANQGSEA. This CDR3 has 13 residues. The CDR3 DNA follows: TGCAGCGTTGAAGGCAGACACGGTCAGCCCCAGCATTTT. Encoded protein: CSVEGRHGQPQHF.

The chain uses TRBV11-3 and TRBJ2-3; 11 bases map to TRBD1. CDR1 is SGHNT, CDR2 YENEEA, per germline. The CDR3 length is 18 residues. V was clipped by 5 bases and J by 0 bases; unmatched bases: 10. CDR3 sequence: CASSPRGTGGDSTDTQYF. The DNA of the CDR3 is TGTGCCAGCAGCCCCAGAGGGACAGGGGGAGACAGCACAGATACGCAGTATTTT.

To note about this clone: Other nucleotide sequences from this sample produce the same CDR3. The rearrangement uses TRBV28 and TRBJ2-2, with TRBD1 as a possible D gene (7 bases). This CDR3 is built from 15 residues. Germline CDR1 is MDHEN and CDR2 is SYDVKM. V was trimmed by 6 bases and J by 1 base, leaving 12 bases between them. In DNA form, the CDR3 reads TGTGCCAGCAGAGGCGGGACAGTGAACACCGGGGAGCTGTTTTTT. Protein: CASRGGTVNTGELFF.

This chain joins TRBV28 and TRBJ2-4, with a possible D match to TRBD2 (5 bases). This CDR3 comprises 18 residues. Trimming took off 4 bases at V and 0 bases at J, with 19 bases between the two ends. Germline lookup yields CDR1 MDHEN and CDR2 SYDVKM. The CDR3 coding sequence is TGTGCCAGCAGTTCCTCAAGCGGTTTGGTGCTAGCCAAAAACATTCAGTACTTC. Its translation: CASSSSSGLVLAKNIQYF.